This T cell receptor (beta chain) emerged from a study of blood T cell repertoires in COVID-19. About the study: Material from acute and convalescent COVID-19 was sourced from the United States, Italy and Spain. T cells, B-cell-depleted T cells, or PBMCs provided the cDNA or gDNA that served as material.

Germline V gives CDR1 MGHRA, CDR2 YSYEKL. CDR3 length: 19 amino acids. With 1 base clipped from V and 1 base from J, the junction kept 13 bases outside the gene matches. Assay: immunoSEQ multiplex PCR; the TCRdb copy retains only in-frame clones and omits some. The data hold about 260,000 clones, with 83% observed a single time. The chain has TRBV4-1 and TRBJ2-5; TRBD1 agrees at 9 bases. The sample was peripheral blood. This TCR was recovered from a woman between 45 and 65 years old who had recovered from COVID-19. This CDR3 reads CASSQGWAGTGLTQETQYF. The CDR3, as DNA: TGCGCCAGCAGCCAAGGATGGGCCGGGACAGGGCTTACCCAAGAGACCCAGTACTTC.